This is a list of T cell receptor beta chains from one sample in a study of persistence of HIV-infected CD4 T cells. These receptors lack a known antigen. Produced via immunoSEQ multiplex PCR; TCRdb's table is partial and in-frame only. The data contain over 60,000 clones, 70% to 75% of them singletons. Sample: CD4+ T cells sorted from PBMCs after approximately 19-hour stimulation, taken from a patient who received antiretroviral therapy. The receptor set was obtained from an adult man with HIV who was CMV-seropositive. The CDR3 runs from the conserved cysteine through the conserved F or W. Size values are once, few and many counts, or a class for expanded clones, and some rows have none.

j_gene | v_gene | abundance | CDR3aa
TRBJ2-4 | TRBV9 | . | CASSVGVGTTGDQTKNIQYF
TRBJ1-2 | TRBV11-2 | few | CASSLLPSGTGGLYGYTF
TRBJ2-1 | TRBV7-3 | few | CASSLTSLNRGKNEQFF
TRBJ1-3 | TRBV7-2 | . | CASSTYRENTIYF
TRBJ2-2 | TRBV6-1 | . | CASSEGGAVVKSGELFF
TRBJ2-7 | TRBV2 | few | CASSEEIPSGYATYEQYF
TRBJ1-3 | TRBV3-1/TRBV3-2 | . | CASSQPDVGSGNTIYF
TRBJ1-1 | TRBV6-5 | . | CASSYHPTLNTEAFF
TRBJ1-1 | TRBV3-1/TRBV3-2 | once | CASSTSSGNTEAFF
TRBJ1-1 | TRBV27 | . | CASSLSLGLSTEAFF
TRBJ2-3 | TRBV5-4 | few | CASSRRGGQTDTQYF